The text below deals with one TCR beta chain. Its antigen is currently unknown. Germline CDR1 reads SNHLY; CDR2 reads FYNNEI. This CDR3 contains 14 residues. V was trimmed by 2 bases and J by 4 bases, leaving 11 bases between them. The data were produced by immunoSEQ multiplex PCR, yet TCRdb's version contains in-frame clones alone and is incomplete. The sample holds hundreds of thousands of clones, around 92% seen once. This sample is part of a study of Ad26.COV2.S vaccination and SARS-CoV-2 variants. Overall study: The donor belonged to the COV1001 Ad26.COV2.S trial arm. Dosing was one shot or two shots 56 days apart. Findings of the study overall: Vaccinated individuals (as opposed to placebo recipients) had higher spike-specific TCR breadth.

Indicated treatment: 15 to 20 received Ad26.COV2.S at low or high dose, single or two shots; a few received placebo; per-sample allocation not given. Sampling happened 63 days after the first vaccine or placebo injection. Cohort 1b enrolled adults aged 18-55 years in Boston. This TCR was recovered from a person aged 18-65 years who received the Ad26.COV2.S COVID-19 vaccine or a placebo. V and J are TRBV2 and TRBJ1-2; TRBD1 might be the D (5 bases). Specimen: peripheral blood, collected in a trial of Ad26.COV2.S vaccine versus placebo. CDR3 DNA: TGTGCCAGCAGTGAAAGGGGTCGGGGCTATGGCTACACCTTC. It encodes CASSERGRGYGYTF.